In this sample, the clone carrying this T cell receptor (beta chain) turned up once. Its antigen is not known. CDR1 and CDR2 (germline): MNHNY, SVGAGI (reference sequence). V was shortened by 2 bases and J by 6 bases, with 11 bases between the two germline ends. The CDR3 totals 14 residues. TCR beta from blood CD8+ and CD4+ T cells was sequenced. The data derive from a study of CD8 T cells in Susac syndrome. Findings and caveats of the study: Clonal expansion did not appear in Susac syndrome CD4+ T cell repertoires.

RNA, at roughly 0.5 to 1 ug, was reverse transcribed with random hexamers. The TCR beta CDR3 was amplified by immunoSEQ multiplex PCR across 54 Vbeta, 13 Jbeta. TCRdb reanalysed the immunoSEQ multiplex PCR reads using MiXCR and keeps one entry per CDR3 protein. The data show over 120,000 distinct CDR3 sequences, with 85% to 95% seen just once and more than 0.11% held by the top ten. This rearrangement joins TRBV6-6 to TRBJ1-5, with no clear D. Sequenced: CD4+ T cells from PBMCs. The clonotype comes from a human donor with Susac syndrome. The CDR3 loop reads CASSYPDRAQPQHF. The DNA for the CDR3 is TGTGCCAGCAGTTACCCCGACCGGGCTCAGCCCCAGCATTTT.